This T cell receptor (beta chain) was sequenced for a study of vaccination and CD4 T cells after COVID-19. Notes on this clonotype: Its antigen remains unknown.

The Oncomine TCR Beta short-read assay was what sequenced the DNA obtained from cultured CD4+ T cells. TCRdb reanalysed the PCR reads using MiXCR and keeps one entry per CDR3 protein. The table shows some 7,800 distinct CDR3 sequences, with 60% occurring only once. The treatment is: 10-day PBMC culture with coronavirus spike peptide pools or control peptides (ViraFEST assay). V gave up 6 bases and J gave up 0 bases, with 18 bases separating them. The CDR3 spans 16 residues. Germline lookup yields CDR1 SGHNT and CDR2 YENEEA. Sequencing was done on a sample of CD4+ T cells from blood, cultured in vitro. The receptor comes from a human donor who had recovered from COVID-19. This sequence joins TRBV11-3 and TRBJ2-7; perhaps TRBD1 as D (6 bases). The CDR3 bases are TGTGCCAGCAGTCCCCCAGCGACAGGTAGCTCCTACGAGCAGTACTTC. Its translation is CASSPPATGSSYEQYF.